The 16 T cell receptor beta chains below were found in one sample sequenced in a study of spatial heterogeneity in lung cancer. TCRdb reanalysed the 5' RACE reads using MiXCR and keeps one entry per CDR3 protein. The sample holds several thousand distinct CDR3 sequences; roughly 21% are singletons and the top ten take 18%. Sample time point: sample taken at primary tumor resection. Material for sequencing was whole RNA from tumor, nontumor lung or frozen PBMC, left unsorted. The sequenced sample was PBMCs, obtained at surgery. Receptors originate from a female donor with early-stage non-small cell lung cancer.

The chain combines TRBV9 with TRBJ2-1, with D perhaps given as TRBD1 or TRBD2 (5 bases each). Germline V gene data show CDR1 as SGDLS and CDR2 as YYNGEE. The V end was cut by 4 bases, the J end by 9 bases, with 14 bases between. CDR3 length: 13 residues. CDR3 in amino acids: CASSPPLGVEQFF. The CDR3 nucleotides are TGTGCCAGCAGCCCACCATTGGGGGTTGAGCAGTTCTTC. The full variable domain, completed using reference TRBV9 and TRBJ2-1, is DSGVTQTPKHLITATGQRVTLRCSPRSGDLSVYWYQQSLDQGLQFLIQYYNGEERAKGNILERFSAQQFPDLHSELNLSSLELGDSALYFCASSPPLGVEQFFGPGTRLTVL.

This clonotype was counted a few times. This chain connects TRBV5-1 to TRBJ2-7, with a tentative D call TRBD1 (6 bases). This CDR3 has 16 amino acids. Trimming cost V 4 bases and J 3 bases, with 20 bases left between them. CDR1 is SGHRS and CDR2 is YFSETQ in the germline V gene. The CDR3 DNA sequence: TGCGCCAGCAGCGAGAGAACATACGAAGGGGGCTACGAGCAGTACTTC. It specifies CASSERTYEGGYEQYF. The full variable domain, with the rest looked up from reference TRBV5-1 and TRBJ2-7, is KAGVTQTPRYLIKTRGQQVTLSCSPISGHRSVSWYQQTPGQGLQFLFEYFSETQRNKGNFPGRFSGRQFSNSRSEMNVSTLELGDSALYLCASSERTYEGGYEQYFGPGTRLTVT.

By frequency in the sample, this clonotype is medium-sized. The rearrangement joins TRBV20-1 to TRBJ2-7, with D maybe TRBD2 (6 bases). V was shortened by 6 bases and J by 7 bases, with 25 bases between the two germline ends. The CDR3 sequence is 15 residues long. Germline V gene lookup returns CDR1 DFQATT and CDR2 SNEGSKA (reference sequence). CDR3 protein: CSALKGRTGVDEQYF. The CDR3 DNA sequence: TGCAGTGCCCTGAAAGGGCGAACGGGAGTTGATGAGCAGTACTTC.

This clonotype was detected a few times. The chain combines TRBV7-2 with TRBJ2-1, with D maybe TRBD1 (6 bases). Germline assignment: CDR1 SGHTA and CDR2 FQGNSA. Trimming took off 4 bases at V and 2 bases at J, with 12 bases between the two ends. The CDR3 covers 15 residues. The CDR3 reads CASSSAGTTYNEQFF. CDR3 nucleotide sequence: TGTGCCAGCAGCTCTGCCGGGACAACCTACAATGAGCAGTTCTTC.

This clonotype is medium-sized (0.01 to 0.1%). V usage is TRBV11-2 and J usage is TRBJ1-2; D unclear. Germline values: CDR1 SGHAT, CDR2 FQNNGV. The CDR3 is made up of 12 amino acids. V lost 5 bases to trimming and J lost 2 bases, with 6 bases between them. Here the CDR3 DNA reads TGTGCCAGCAGCCCACGGAACTATGGCTACACCTTC. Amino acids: CASSPRNYGYTF.

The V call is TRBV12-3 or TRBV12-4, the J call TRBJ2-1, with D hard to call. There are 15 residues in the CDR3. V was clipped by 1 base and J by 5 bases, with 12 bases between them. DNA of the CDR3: TGTGCCAGCAGTTTAGTGAACAGAGCTGACAATGAGCAGTTCTTC. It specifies CASSLVNRADNEQFF.

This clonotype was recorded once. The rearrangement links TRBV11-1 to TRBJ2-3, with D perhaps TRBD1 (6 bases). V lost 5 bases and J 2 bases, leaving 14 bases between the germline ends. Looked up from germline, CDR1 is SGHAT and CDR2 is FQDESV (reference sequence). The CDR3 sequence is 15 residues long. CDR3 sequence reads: CASSRQAGDTDTQYF. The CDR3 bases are TGTGCCAGCAGCAGGCAGGCAGGGGACACAGATACGCAGTATTTT.

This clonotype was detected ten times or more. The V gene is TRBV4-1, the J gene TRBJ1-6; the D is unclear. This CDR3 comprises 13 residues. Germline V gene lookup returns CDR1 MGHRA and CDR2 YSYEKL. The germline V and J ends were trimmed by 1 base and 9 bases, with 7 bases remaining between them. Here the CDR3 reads CASSQGTVSPLHF. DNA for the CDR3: TGCGCCAGCAGCCAAGGCACAGTTTCACCCCTCCACTTT.

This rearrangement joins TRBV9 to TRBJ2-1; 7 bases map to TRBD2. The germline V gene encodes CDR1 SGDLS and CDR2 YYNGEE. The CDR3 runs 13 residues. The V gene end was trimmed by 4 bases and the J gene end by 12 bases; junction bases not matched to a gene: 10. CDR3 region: CASSLNREAPQFF. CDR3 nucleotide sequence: TGTGCCAGCAGCCTCAACCGGGAGGCCCCGCAGTTCTTC.

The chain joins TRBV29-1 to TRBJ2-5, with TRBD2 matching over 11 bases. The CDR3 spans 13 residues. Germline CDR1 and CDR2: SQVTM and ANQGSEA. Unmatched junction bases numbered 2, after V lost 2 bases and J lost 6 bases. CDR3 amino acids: CSVETSGGKTQYF. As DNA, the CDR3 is TGCAGCGTTGAAACTAGCGGGGGAAAGACCCAGTACTTC.

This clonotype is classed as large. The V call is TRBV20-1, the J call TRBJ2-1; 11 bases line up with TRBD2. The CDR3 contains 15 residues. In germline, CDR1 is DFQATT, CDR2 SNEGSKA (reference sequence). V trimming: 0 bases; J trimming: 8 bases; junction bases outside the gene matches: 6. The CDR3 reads CSARDPLAGGDEQFF. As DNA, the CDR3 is TGCAGTGCTAGAGATCCCTTAGCGGGGGGGGATGAGCAGTTCTTC.

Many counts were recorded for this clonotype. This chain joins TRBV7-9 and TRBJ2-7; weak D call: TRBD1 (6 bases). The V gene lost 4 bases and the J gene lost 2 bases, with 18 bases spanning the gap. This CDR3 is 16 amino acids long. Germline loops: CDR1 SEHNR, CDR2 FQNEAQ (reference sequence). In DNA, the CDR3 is TGTGCCAGCAGCTCTAGAGCCTGGCAGGGGACCTACGAGCAGTACTTC. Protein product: CASSSRAWQGTYEQYF.

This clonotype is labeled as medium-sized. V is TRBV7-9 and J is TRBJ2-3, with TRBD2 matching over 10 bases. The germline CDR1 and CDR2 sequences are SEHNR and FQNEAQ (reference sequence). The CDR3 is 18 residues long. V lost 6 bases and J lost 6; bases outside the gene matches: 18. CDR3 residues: CASSFLSGRPADPDTQYF. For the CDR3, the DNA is TGTGCCAGCAGTTTTCTTAGCGGGAGGCCAGCAGACCCCGATACGCAGTATTTT.

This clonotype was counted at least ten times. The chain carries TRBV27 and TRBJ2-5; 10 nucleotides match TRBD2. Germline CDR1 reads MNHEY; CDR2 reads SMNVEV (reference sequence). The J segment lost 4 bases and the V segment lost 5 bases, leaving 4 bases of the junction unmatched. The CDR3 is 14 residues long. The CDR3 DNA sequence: TGTGCCAGCAGTCCTAGACTAGCGGGAGAGACCCAGTACTTC. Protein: CASSPRLAGETQYF.

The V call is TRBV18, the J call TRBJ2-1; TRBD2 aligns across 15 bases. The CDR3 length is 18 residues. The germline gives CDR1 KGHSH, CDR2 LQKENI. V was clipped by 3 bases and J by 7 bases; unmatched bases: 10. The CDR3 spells CASSPGLAGGGAMNEQFF. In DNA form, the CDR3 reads TGTGCCAGCTCACCTGGACTAGCGGGAGGGGGAGCAATGAATGAGCAGTTCTTC.

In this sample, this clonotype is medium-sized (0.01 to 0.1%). The CDR3 DNA sequence: TGTGCCTGGAGTCACATGAACAATGAGCAGTTCTTC. This translates into CAWSHMNNEQFF. The V and J genes are TRBV30 and TRBJ2-1; D gene uncertain. The CDR3 has 12 amino acids. Trimming took 2 bases from V and 5 from J, leaving 7 bases between them. Looked up from germline, CDR1 is GTSNPN and CDR2 is SVGIG (reference sequence).